This entry lists 5 T cell receptor beta chains sequenced from one sample in a study of blood T cell repertoires in COVID-19. Assay used: immunoSEQ multiplex PCR; TCRdb lists only in-frame clones, some missing. In the table there are some 350,000 clones, 87% of which are singletons. Source material: peripheral blood. Every receptor here comes from a woman between 50 and 59 years old with COVID-19, enrolled during active disease.

V gene TRBV4-2 combines with J gene TRBJ2-1; 7 bases match TRBD2. Germline assignment: CDR1 LGHNA and CDR2 YNFKEQ. The length of the CDR3 is 16 residues. J lost 3 bases, V lost 0 bases, and 5 bases had no gene match. This CDR3 reads CASSQEIGGGYNEQFF. As DNA, the CDR3 is TGTGCCAGCAGCCAAGAAATCGGCGGGGGCTACAATGAGCAGTTCTTC.

The rearrangement links TRBV10-3 to TRBJ1-5; D gene unclear. CDR3 size: 16 residues. Germline V lookup: CDR1 ENHRY, CDR2 SYGVKD. With 1 base removed from V and 1 base from J, the gap between germline ends came to 11 bases. This CDR3 reads CAISEFRGMSNQPQHF. DNA of the CDR3: TGTGCCATCAGTGAGTTCCGGGGAATGAGCAATCAGCCCCAGCATTTT.

The rearrangement uses TRBV11-3 and TRBJ2-5, with 15 bases that match TRBD2. The CDR3 consists of 16 residues. V lost 9 bases and J lost 2; bases outside the gene matches: 7. The germline V gene has CDR1 SGHNT and CDR2 YENEEA. CDR3 DNA sequence: TGTGCCAGAAAACCGGGACTAGCGGGAGGACAAGAGACCCAGTACTTC. This sequence encodes CARKPGLAGGQETQYF. Combining the CDR3 with reference TRBV11-3 and TRBJ2-5 gives the whole variable domain EAGVVQSPRYKIIEKKQPVAFWCNPISGHNTLYWYLQNLGQGPELLIRYENEEAVDDSQLPKDRFSAERLKGVDSTLKIQPAELGDSAVYLCARKPGLAGGQETQYFGPGTRLLVL.

The chain carries TRBV9 and TRBJ2-1, with 10 bases matching TRBD2. The CDR3 consists of 17 residues. After removal of 2 bases from V and 0 bases from J, the junction contained 5 bases not matched to a gene. Per the germline V gene, CDR1 is SGDLS and CDR2 is YYNGEE. The CDR3 sequence is CASSVGTSDYSYNEQFF. The CDR3 DNA reads as TGTGCCAGCAGCGTGGGGACTAGCGATTACTCCTACAATGAGCAGTTCTTC. Complete variable domain (other parts from reference TRBV9 and TRBJ2-1): DSGVTQTPKHLITATGQRVTLRCSPRSGDLSVYWYQQSLDQGLQFLIQYYNGEERAKGNILERFSAQQFPDLHSELNLSSLELGDSALYFCASSVGTSDYSYNEQFFGPGTRLTVL.

V usage is TRBV4-1 and J usage is TRBJ2-5; TRBD1 aligns across 9 bases. Germline loops: CDR1 MGHRA, CDR2 YSYEKL. The CDR3 is 19 amino acids. Trimming took 1 base from V and 2 from J; bases not matched to a gene: 14. The CDR3 region has the DNA TGCGCCAGCAGCCAAGGACTTATAAGGGTCGGGACAGGGCAAGAGACCCAGTACTTC. This gives the protein CASSQGLIRVGTGQETQYF.